These T cell receptor beta chains were read from a single sample in a study of blood T cells in healthy people across ages. In TCRdb, the 5' RACE reads were re-called with MiXCR into one record per CDR3 protein. The profile shows roughly 1.6 million distinct CDR3 sequences, 34% of them singletons. The sequenced sample was blood. All receptors come from a woman aged 25-40 years in good health. Each CDR3 is given with its conserved first and last residue. D genes are given only for firm matches. Only part of the rows carry a size: once, few, many, or a class if the clone is expanded.

v_call	clone_size	j_call	d_call	cdr3_nt	cdr3_aa
TRBV4-1	few	TRBJ2-3	.	TGCGCCAGCAGCCGTTGGACTACGTCCACAGATACGCAGTATTTT	CASSRWTTSTDTQYF
TRBV20-1	few	TRBJ2-5	.	TGCAGTGCTAGAGTTGTGGGATATGGATACCAAGAGACCCAGTACTTC	CSARVVGYGYQETQYF
TRBV20-1	.	TRBJ2-1	TRBD2	TGCAGTGCGACGACTAGCGGGGGCCCTTACTACAATGAGCAGTTCTTC	CSATTSGGPYYNEQFF
TRBV20-1	.	TRBJ2-3	.	TGCAGTGCTAGAAGTCCGGGGAGGACAGATACGCAGTATTTT	CSARSPGRTDTQYF
TRBV4-1	few	TRBJ2-7	.	TGCGCCAGCAGCCGCGAGCGGCCCTACGAGCAGTACTTC	CASSRERPYEQYF
TRBV6-6	.	TRBJ1-1	TRBD1	TGTGCCAGTATACAGGGGATTGGCACTGAAGCTTTCTTT	CASIQGIGTEAFF
TRBV11-1	few	TRBJ2-5	TRBD1	TGTGCCAGCAGCTTCCGACAGGGGGGCAAAGAGACCCAGTACTTC	CASSFRQGGKETQYF
TRBV3-1	.	TRBJ1-2	.	TGTGCCAGCGCGCCCTTCCGGGGGGAAGACTATGGTTACACCTTC	CASAPFRGEDYGYTF
TRBV7-2	few	TRBJ2-5	.	TGTGCCAGCAACCCCGGAGGGGGCGCCCAGACCCAGTACTTC	CASNPGGGAQTQYF
TRBV3-1	.	TRBJ2-1	.	TGTGCCAGCAGCCAAGATTCGCCCCGCCTCAATGAGCAGTTCTTC	CASSQDSPRLNEQFF
TRBV7-9	few	TRBJ2-5	.	TGTGCCAGCAGCTTCAGTAAGGTCGGGGAGACCCAGTACTTC	CASSFSKVGETQYF
TRBV7-9	many	TRBJ2-5	TRBD2	TGTGCCAGCAGCCGGACTAGCGGCCAAGAGACCCAGTACTTC	CASSRTSGQETQYF
TRBV27	.	TRBJ1-5	.	TGTGCCAGCAGCACAAACGGGGGTAGCAATCAGCCCCAGCATTTT	CASSTNGGSNQPQHF
TRBV14	few	TRBJ1-4	.	TGTGCCAGCAGCCAATTGACCTCACTCCACGATGAAAAACTGTTTTTT	CASSQLTSLHDEKLFF
TRBV7-9	.	TRBJ2-7	TRBD1	TGTGCCAGCAGCGCTGGGACAGGGGGAATACCCGAGCAGTACTTC	CASSAGTGGIPEQYF
TRBV9	.	TRBJ2-3	.	TGTGCCAGCAGCGGATCCCTTCCAGATACGCAGTATTTT	CASSGSLPDTQYF
TRBV5-1	few	TRBJ2-1	.	TGCGCCAGCAGCTTGGGACATGGGGCCTACAATGAGCAGTTCTTC	CASSLGHGAYNEQFF
TRBV4-1	many	TRBJ2-5	TRBD2	TGCGCCAGCAGCCAAGATAGGACTAGCGGGTTCGGGACCCAGTACTTC	CASSQDRTSGFGTQYF
TRBV20-1	.	TRBJ2-7	TRBD2	TGCAGTGCCGAAACTAGGCGGGGGAAGAACGAGCAGTACTTC	CSAETRRGKNEQYF
TRBV13	.	TRBJ2-7	.	TGTGCCAGCAGTGGCCCGGGACCAGACTTGGGAGAGCAGTACTTC	CASSGPGPDLGEQYF
TRBV6-1	few	TRBJ2-7	.	TGTGGTTCAGTATCGGACACCGCCTACGAGCAGTACTTC	CGSVSDTAYEQYF
TRBV20-1	.	TRBJ2-7	TRBD2	TGCAGTGCTAGAGACGTAGCGGGCTTCTCCTACGAGCAGTACTTC	CSARDVAGFSYEQYF
TRBV20-1	.	TRBJ1-2	.	TGCAGTGCTAGAGATTTTGGGCAGGCCTACTATGGCTACACCTTC	CSARDFGQAYYGYTF
TRBV6-1	.	TRBJ1-6	.	TGTGCCAGCAGTGATGCTAACAGGGTGCGTTCACCCCTCCACTTT	CASSDANRVRSPLHF
TRBV5-5	.	TRBJ1-6	.	TGTGCCAGCAGCTTGGTTGCGCCTTCTTCACCCCTCCACTTT	CASSLVAPSSPLHF
TRBV12-3/TRBV12-4	few	TRBJ2-3	.	TGTGCCAGCAGTTTCAGTAAAACCACAGATACGCAGTATTTT	CASSFSKTTDTQYF
TRBV20-1	.	TRBJ1-1	.	TGCAGTGCCCCGGGGTCCGCCGGGAGGAACACTGAAGCTTTCTTT	CSAPGSAGRNTEAFF
TRBV24-1	.	TRBJ2-1	.	TGTGCCACCAGTGACTCCGGGACTCGGGAGACCCAGTTCTTC	CATSDSGTRETQFF
TRBV7-3	.	TRBJ2-4	.	TGTGCCAGCAGCCAATTACAGGGAGGCCCCCGAACTCTAGCCAAAAACATTCAGTACTTC	CASSQLQGGPRTLAKNIQYF
TRBV29-1	many	TRBJ2-5	TRBD2	TGCAGCGCCGGCGGCTCTAGCGGGATTGGAGAGACCCAGTACTTC	CSAGGSSGIGETQYF
TRBV7-9	.	TRBJ1-5	TRBD1	TGTGCCAGCAGAGATGACAGGGGCCCCAATCAGCCCCAGCATTTT	CASRDDRGPNQPQHF
TRBV7-6	.	TRBJ2-5	TRBD2	TGTGCCAGCAGCTTAGGGGGCGGGAGTCCGGTTGAGCAGTACTTC	CASSLGGGSPVEQYF
TRBV29-1	.	TRBJ2-7	.	TGCAGCGCTGAGGGGGGTACCACCTACGAGCAGTACTTC	CSAEGGTTYEQYF
TRBV27	.	TRBJ2-5	.	TGTGCCAGCAGGTTAGGTCAGGGTGGAGAGACCCAGTACTTC	CASRLGQGGETQYF
TRBV6-6	few	TRBJ2-7	.	TGTGCCAGCAGCCCCCTCGGGCAATCGACCTACGAGCAGTACTTC	CASSPLGQSTYEQYF
TRBV7-3	few	TRBJ1-2	.	TGTGCCAGCAGCTTAATTGCCGGGGGGCCCAATGGCTACACCTTC	CASSLIAGGPNGYTF
TRBV9	.	TRBJ2-1	TRBD2	TGTGCCAGCAGCGTAATGAACGGGCGGGGGTTCGACAATGAGCAGTTCTTC	CASSVMNGRGFDNEQFF
TRBV25-1	.	TRBJ2-4	.	TGTGCCAGCAGTGAATGGGGGGTGTGGGACCCAAGAGCCAAAAACATTCAGTACTTC	CASSEWGVWDPRAKNIQYF
TRBV9	.	TRBJ2-3	TRBD2	TGTGCCAGCAGTGAGTTCGGGGGAGGGTACACAGATACGCAGTATTTT	CASSEFGGGYTDTQYF
TRBV12-3/TRBV12-4	.	TRBJ2-1	TRBD2	TGTGCCAGCAGCCTTGCGGCTAGCGGGGGAATCTACAATGAGCAGTTCTTC	CASSLAASGGIYNEQFF
TRBV7-6	few	TRBJ2-7	TRBD2	TGTGCCAGCAGCTTAGCTAGCGGGGGGCCGAGCTCCTACGAGCAGTACTTC	CASSLASGGPSSYEQYF
TRBV7-9	.	TRBJ2-3	.	TGTGCCAGCAGCCCAGAGGGTATCGCAGATACGCAGTATTTT	CASSPEGIADTQYF
TRBV7-3	.	TRBJ2-1	.	TGTGCCAGCAGCTTATCCCCCGGGTACCACAATGAGCAGTTCTTC	CASSLSPGYHNEQFF
TRBV29-1	.	TRBJ2-3	.	TGCAGCCTGGGTGGGGGGGCCACAGATACGCAGTATTTT	CSLGGGATDTQYF
TRBV29-1	few	TRBJ2-7	TRBD1	TGCAGCGTTGAAGATAGGGGACAGGGCCCCTACGAGCAGTACTTC	CSVEDRGQGPYEQYF
TRBV11-2	.	TRBJ2-7	.	TGTGGCAGCAGCTCCGGGACGGCCTCCTACGAGCAGTACTTC	CGSSSGTASYEQYF
TRBV5-6	.	TRBJ2-1	.	TGTGCCAGCAGCTTGATGGACTTCCTGGGCGGTGAGCAGTTCTTC	CASSLMDFLGGEQFF
TRBV29-1	.	TRBJ1-2	.	TGCAGCGTTGTGAAGGGACTTCCGACGGAAGGCTATGGCTACACCTTC	CSVVKGLPTEGYGYTF
TRBV10-2	few	TRBJ2-1	TRBD2	TGCGCCAGCAGTGACCGACTAGCGATCTACAATGAGCAGTTCTTC	CASSDRLAIYNEQFF
TRBV29-1	few	TRBJ1-2	.	TGCAGCGTTGATATGGGAGGGAGCTATGGCTACACCTTC	CSVDMGGSYGYTF
TRBV7-9	few	TRBJ1-5	.	TGTGCCAGCAGCCCGGGGGGCGCGGGGGCCAATCAGCCCCAGCATTTT	CASSPGGAGANQPQHF
TRBV12-3/TRBV12-4	many	TRBJ2-1	.	TGTGCCAGCAGTTTACCACAGGGATACAATGAGCAGTTCTTC	CASSLPQGYNEQFF
TRBV15	few	TRBJ2-1	.	TGTGCCACCGCCCTGGCGTTGTACAATGAGCAGTTCTTC	CATALALYNEQFF
TRBV27	few	TRBJ1-6	.	TGTGCCAGCAGTTTATCTCAGGGTCCGGGATCACCCCTCCACTTT	CASSLSQGPGSPLHF
TRBV3-1	.	TRBJ2-7	TRBD2	TGTGCCAGCAGCCGCCTAGCGGGGGGGCCTGCCTACGAGCAGTACTTC	CASSRLAGGPAYEQYF
TRBV24-1	few	TRBJ2-1	.	TGTGCCACCAGTGATTCGACCGGGCGCAATGAGCAGTTCTTC	CATSDSTGRNEQFF
TRBV6-6	many	TRBJ2-3	TRBD2	TGTGCCAGCAGCTTCGGGCGGGGGGGCACAGATACGCAGTATTTT	CASSFGRGGTDTQYF